This T cell receptor beta chain is from a study of T cells in Graves' hyperthyroidism and ophthalmopathy. Amplified regions were TCR beta CDR3 sequences from RNA transcripts. HTBI primers drove first-round RT-PCR of the TCR CDR3. TCRdb used MiXCR to reprocess the multiplex PCR reads, holding one entry per CDR3 protein. The table records roughly 420,000 distinct CDR3 sequences, roughly an eighth of them present only once. With regard to this clonotype: What it recognizes is unknown.

Findings of the study overall: Also found in blood were most expanded thyroid clonotypes above 0.001.

Uncontrolled infection, other autoimmune disease, pregnancy and lactation each barred patients from inclusion. Isolation of PBMCs was performed on around 9.4 ml fresh peripheral blood. CDR1 and CDR2 from the germline V gene are MNHEY and SVGAGI. The CDR3 covers 15 residues. The germline V and J ends were trimmed by 2 bases and 5 bases, with 16 bases remaining between them. This clonotype originated in a young woman with Graves' hyperthyroidism. The chain joins TRBV6-5 to TRBJ2-7; possible D gene TRBD1, 5 bases. The sample was blood. The CDR3, as DNA: TGTGCCAGCAGTTACGCCCAGGGCAATATCCACGAGCAGTACTTC. It specifies CASSYAQGNIHEQYF.